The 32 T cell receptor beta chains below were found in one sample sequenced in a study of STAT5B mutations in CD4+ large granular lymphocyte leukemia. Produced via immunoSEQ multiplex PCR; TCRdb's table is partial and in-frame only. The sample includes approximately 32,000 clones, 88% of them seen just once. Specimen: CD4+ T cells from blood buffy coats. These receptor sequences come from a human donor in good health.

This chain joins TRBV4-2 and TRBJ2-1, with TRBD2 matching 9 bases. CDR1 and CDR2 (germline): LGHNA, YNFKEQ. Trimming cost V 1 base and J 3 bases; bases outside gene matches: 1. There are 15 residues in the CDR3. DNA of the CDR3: TGTGCCAGCAGCCAAGGACTAGCGGACTACAATGAGCAGTTCTTC. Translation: CASSQGLADYNEQFF.

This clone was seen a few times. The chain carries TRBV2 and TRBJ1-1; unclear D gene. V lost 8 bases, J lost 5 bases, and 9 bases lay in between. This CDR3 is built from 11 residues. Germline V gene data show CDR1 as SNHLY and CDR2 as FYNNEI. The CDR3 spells CASESRTEAFF. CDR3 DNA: TGTGCCAGCGAATCGAGGACTGAAGCTTTCTTT.

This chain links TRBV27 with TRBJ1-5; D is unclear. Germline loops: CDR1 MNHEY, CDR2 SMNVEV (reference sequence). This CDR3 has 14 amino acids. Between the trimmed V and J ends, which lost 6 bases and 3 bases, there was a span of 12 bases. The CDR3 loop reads CASSTRHLNQPQHF. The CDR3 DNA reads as TGTGCCAGCAGCACCCGACACCTCAATCAGCCCCAGCATTTT.

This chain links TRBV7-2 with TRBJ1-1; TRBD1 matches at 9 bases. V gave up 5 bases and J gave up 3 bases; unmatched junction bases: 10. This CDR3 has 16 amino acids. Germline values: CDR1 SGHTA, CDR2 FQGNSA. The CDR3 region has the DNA TGTGCCAGCAGCCTTTCGAGGGGGACAGGGTACACTGAAGCTTTCTTT. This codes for CASSLSRGTGYTEAFF.

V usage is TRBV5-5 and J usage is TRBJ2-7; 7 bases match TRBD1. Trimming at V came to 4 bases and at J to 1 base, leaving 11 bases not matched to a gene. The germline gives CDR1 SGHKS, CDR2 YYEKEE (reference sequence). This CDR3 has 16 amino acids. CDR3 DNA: TGTGCCAGCAGCCGTTCGACCGGGACAGCTTCCTACGAGCAGTACTTC. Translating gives CASSRSTGTASYEQYF.

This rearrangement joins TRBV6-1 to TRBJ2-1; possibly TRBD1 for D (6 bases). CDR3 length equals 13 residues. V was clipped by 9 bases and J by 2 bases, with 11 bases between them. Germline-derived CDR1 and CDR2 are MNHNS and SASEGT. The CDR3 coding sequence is TGTGCCAGTTTCAGGGGACCCTACAATGAGCAGTTCTTC. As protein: CASFRGPYNEQFF.

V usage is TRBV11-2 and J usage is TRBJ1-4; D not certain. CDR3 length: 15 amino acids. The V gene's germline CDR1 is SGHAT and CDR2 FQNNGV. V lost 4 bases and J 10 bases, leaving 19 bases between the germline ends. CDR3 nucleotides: TGTGCCAGCAGCTCCCGCTTGTTAACCCCTGGAAAACTGTTTTTT. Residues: CASSSRLLTPGKLFF.

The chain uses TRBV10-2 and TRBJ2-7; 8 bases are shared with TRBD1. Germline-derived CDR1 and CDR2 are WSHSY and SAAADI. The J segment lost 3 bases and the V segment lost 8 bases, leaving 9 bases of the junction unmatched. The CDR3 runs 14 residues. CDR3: CASQPGQGSYEQYF. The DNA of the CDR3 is TGCGCCAGCCAACCCGGACAGGGTAGCTACGAGCAGTACTTC.

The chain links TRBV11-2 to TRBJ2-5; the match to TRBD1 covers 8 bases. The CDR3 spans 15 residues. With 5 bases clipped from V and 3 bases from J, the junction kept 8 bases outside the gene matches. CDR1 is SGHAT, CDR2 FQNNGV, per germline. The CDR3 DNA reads TGTGCCAGCAGCCAAATGACAGGGGCCGAAGAGACCCAGTACTTC. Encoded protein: CASSQMTGAEETQYF.

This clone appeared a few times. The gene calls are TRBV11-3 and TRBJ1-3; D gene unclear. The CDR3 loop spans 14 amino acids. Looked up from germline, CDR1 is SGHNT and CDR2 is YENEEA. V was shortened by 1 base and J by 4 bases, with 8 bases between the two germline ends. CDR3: CASSLGQPGNTIYF. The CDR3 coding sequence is TGTGCCAGCAGCTTAGGCCAGCCCGGAAACACCATATATTTT.

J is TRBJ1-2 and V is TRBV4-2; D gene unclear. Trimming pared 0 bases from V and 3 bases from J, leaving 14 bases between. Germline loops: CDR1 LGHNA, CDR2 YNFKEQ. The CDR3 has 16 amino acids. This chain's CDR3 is CASSQDRPVRYYGYTF. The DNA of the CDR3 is TGTGCCAGCAGCCAAGATCGGCCAGTCAGATACTATGGCTACACCTTC.

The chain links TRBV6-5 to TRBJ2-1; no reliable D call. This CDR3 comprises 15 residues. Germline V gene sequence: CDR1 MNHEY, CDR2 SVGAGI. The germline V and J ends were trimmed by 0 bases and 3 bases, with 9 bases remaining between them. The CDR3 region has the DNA TGTGCCAGCAGTTACTCGAGGTGGGACTACAATGAGCAGTTCTTC. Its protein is CASSYSRWDYNEQFF.

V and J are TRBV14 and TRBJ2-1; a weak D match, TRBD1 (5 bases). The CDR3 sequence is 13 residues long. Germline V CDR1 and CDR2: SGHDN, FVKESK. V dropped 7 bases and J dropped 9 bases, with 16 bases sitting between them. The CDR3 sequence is CASTQTVLGEQFF. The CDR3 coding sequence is TGTGCCAGCACCCAGACAGTACTGGGTGAGCAGTTCTTC.

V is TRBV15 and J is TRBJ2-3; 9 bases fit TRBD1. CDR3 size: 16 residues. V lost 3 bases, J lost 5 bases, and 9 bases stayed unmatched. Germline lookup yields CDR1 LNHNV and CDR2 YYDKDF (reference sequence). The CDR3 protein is CATSRESQGAGDTQYF. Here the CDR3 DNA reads TGTGCCACCAGCAGGGAATCACAGGGGGCGGGAGATACGCAGTATTTT.

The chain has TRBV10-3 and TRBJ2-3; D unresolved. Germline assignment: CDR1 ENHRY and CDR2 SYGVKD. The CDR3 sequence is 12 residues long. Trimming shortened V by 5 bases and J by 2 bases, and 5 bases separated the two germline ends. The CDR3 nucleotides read TGTGCCATCAGTCAGGACACAGATACGCAGTATTTT. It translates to CAISQDTDTQYF.

The CDR3 sequence is CASSLGQNYGYTF. The DNA of the CDR3 is TGTGCCAGCAGCTTAGGACAGAACTATGGCTACACCTTC. The genes are TRBV7-2 and TRBJ1-2; D might be TRBD1 (5 bases). V gave up 1 base and J gave up 2 bases, with 5 bases separating them. The CDR3 is 13 residues long. The V gene's germline CDR1 is SGHTA and CDR2 FQGNSA.

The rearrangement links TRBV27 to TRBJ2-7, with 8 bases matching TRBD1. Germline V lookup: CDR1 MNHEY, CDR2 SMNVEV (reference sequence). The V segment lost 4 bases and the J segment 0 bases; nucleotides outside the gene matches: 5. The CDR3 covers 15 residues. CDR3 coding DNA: TGTGCCAGCAGTTCCCAGGGGGCTCTCTCCTACGAGCAGTACTTC. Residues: CASSSQGALSYEQYF.

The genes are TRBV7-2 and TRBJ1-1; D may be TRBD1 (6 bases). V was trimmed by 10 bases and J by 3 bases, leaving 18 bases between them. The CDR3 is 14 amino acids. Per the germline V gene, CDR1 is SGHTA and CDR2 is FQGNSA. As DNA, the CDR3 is TGTGCCATCGGCGACAGGTTGGGGTACACTGAAGCTTTCTTT. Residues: CAIGDRLGYTEAFF.

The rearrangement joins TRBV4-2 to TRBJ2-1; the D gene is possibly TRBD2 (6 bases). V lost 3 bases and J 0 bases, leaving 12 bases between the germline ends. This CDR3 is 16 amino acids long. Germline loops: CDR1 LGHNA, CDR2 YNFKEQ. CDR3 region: CASSQPSADSYNEQFF. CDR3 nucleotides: TGTGCCAGCAGCCAGCCTAGCGCAGACTCCTACAATGAGCAGTTCTTC.

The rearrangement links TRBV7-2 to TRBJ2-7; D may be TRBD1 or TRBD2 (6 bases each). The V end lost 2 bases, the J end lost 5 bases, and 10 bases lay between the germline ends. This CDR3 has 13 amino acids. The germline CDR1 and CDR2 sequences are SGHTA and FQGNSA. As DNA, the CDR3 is TGTGCCAGCAGCTTATGGGGGGCCGACGAGCAGTACTTC. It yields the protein CASSLWGADEQYF.

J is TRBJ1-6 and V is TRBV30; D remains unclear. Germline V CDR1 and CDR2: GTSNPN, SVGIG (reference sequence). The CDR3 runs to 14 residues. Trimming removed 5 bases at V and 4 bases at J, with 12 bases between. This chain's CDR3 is CAWGRGSYNSPLHF. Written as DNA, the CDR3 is TGTGCCTGGGGCCGAGGCAGTTATAATTCACCCCTCCACTTT.

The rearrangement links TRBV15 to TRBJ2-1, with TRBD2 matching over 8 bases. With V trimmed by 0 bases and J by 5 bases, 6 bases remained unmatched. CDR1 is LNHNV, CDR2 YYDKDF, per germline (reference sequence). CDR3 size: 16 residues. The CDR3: CATSRDGSSGHNEQFF. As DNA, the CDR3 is TGTGCCACCAGCAGAGATGGGTCTAGCGGGCACAATGAGCAGTTCTTC.

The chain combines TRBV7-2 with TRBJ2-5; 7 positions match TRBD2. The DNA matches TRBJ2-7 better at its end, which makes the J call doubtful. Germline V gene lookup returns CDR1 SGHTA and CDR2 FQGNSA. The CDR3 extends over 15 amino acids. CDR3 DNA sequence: TGTGCCAGCAGCTTAATAGCGGGTGAGATTTACGAGCAGTACTTC. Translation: CASSLIAGEIYEQYF.

CDR3 in amino acids: CASRREGPYNEQFF. As DNA, the CDR3 is TGTGCCAGCCGTCGGGAGGGCCCCTACAATGAGCAGTTCTTC. The gene calls are TRBV7-3 and TRBJ2-1; 8 nucleotides agree with TRBD2. Germline V CDR1 and CDR2: SGHTA, FQGTGA. The CDR3 is made up of 14 amino acids. After removal of 8 bases from V and 2 bases from J, the junction contained 5 bases not matched to a gene.

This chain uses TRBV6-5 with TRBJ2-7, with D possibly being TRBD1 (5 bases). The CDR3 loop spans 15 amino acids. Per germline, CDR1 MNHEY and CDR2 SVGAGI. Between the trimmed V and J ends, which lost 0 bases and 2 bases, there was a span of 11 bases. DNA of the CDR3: TGTGCCAGCAGTTACTCAAAACTGGACACCTACGAGCAGTACTTC. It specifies CASSYSKLDTYEQYF.

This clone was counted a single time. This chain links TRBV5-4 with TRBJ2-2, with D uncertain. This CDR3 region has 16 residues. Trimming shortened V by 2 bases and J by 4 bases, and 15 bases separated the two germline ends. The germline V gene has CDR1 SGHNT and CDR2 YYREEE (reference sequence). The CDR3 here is CASSFDGERGTGELFF. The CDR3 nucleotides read TGTGCCAGCAGCTTTGATGGGGAACGAGGCACCGGGGAGCTGTTTTTT.

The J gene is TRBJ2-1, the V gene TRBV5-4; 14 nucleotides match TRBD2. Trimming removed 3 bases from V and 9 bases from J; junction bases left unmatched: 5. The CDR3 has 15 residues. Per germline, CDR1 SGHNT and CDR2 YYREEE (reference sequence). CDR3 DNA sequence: TGTGCCAGCAGCTCGGGACTAGCGGGAGCGCCTGAGCAGTTCTTC. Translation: CASSSGLAGAPEQFF.

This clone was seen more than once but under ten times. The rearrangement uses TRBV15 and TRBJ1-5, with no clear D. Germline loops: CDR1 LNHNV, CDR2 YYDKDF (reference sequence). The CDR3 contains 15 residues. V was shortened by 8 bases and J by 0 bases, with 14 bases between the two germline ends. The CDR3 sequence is CATRRSGNSNQPQHF. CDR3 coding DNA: TGTGCCACCCGACGCTCGGGAAATAGCAATCAGCCCCAGCATTTT.

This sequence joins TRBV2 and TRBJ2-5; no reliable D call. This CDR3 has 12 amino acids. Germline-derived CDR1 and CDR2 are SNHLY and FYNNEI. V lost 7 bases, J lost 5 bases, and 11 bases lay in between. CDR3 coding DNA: TGTGCCAGCAAGGCGGATGGGGAGACCCAGTACTTC. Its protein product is CASKADGETQYF.

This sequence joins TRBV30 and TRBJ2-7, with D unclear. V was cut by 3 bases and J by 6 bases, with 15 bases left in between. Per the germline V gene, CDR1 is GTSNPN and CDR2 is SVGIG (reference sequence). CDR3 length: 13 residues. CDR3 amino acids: CAWRTPRWSEQYF. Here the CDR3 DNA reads TGTGCCTGGAGAACCCCTAGGTGGAGCGAGCAGTACTTC. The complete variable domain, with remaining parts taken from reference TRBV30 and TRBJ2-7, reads SQTIHQWPATLVQPVGSPLSLECTVEGTSNPNLYWYRQAAGRGLQLLFYSVGIGQISSEVPQNLSASRPQDRQFILSSKKLLLSDSGFYLCAWRTPRWSEQYFGPGTRLTVT.

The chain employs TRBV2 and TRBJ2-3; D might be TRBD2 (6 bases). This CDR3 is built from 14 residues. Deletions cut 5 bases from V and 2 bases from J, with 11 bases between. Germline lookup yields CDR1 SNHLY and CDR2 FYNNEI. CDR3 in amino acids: CASSRSGYTDTQYF. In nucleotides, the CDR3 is TGTGCCAGCAGTCGTAGCGGTTACACAGATACGCAGTATTTT. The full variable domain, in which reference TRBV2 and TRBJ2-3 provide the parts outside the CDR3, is EPEVTQTPSHQVTQMGQEVILRCVPISNHLYFYWYRQILGQKVEFLVSFYNNEISEKSEIFDDQFSVERPDGSNFTLKIRSTKLEDSAMYFCASSRSGYTDTQYFGPGTRLTVL.

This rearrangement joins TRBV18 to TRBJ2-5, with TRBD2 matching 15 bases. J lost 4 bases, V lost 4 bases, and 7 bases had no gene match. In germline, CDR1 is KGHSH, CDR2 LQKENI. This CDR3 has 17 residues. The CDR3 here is CASSLDLGLAGGETQYF. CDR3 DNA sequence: TGTGCCAGCTCACTGGACCTGGGACTAGCGGGGGGAGAGACCCAGTACTTC.